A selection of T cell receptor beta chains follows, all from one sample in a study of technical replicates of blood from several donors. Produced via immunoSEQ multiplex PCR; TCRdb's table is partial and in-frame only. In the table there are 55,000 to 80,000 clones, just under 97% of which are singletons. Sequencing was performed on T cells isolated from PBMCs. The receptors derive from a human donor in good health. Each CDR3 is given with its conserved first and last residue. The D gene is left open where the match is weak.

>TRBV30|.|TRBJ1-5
CAWSLAGQPQHF
TGTGCCTGGAGTCTCGCCGGTCAGCCCCAGCATTTT
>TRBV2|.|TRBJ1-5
CASRGTPDNQPQHF
TGTGCCAGCAGGGGGACTCCCGACAATCAGCCCCAGCATTTT
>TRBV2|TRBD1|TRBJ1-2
CASSGTGNRNYGYTF
TGTGCCAGCAGCGGGACAGGGAATAGGAACTATGGCTACACCTTC
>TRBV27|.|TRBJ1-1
CASSLSVNTEAFF
TGTGCCAGCAGTTTATCCGTGAACACTGAAGCTTTCTTT
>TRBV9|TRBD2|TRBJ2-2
CASSSGTSGISSFGELFF
TGTGCCAGCAGCTCAGGGACTAGCGGCATCAGCTCTTTCGGGGAGCTGTTTTTT
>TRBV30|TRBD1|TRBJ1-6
CAWSPGTGDSPLHF
TGTGCCTGGAGTCCCGGGACAGGGGATTCACCCCTCCACTTT
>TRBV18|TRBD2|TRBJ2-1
CASSPPSGGKNEQFF
TGTGCCAGCTCACCACCGAGCGGGGGAAAGAATGAGCAGTTCTTC
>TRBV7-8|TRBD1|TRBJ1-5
CASSFLTGRQPQHF
TGTGCCAGCAGCTTTCTGACAGGGCGGCAGCCCCAGCATTTT
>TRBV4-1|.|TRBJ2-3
CASRGTGKDTQYF
TGCGCCAGCAGGGGGACTGGGAAGGATACGCAGTATTTT
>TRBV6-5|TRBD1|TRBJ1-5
CASSQAQGVMPQHF
TGTGCCAGCAGTCAGGCACAGGGGGTCATGCCCCAGCATTTT
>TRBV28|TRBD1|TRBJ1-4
CASKGQGPEKLFF
TGTGCCAGCAAGGGACAGGGCCCCGAAAAACTGTTTTTT
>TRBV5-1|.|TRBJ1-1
CASSLGRVSEAFF
TGCGCCAGCAGCTTGGGAAGAGTATCTGAAGCTTTCTTT
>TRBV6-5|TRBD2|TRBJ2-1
CASIPSGRSNEQFF
TGTGCCAGCATTCCCAGCGGGAGAAGCAATGAGCAGTTCTTC